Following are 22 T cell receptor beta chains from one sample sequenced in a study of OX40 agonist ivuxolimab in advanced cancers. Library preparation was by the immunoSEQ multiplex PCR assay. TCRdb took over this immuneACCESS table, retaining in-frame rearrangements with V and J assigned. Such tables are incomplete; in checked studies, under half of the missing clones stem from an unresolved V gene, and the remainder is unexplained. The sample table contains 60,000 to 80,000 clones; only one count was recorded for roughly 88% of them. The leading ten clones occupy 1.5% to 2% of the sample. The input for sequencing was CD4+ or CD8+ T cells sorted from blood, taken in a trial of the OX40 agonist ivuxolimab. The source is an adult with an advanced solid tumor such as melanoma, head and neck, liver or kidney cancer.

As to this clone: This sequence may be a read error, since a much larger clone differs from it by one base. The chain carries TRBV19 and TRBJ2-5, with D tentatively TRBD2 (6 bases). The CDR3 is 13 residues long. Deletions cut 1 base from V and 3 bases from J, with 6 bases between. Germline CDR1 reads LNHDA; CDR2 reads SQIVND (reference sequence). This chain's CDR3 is CASSIAGEETQYF. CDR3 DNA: TGTGCCAGTAGTATAGCGGGAGAAGAGACCCAGTACTTC.

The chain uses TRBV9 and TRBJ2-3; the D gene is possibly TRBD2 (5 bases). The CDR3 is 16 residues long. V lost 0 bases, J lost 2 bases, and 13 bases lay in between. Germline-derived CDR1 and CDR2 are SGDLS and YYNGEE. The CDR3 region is CASSVGSSADTDTQYF. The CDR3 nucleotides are TGTGCCAGCAGCGTAGGGAGTAGCGCGGACACAGATACGCAGTATTTT.

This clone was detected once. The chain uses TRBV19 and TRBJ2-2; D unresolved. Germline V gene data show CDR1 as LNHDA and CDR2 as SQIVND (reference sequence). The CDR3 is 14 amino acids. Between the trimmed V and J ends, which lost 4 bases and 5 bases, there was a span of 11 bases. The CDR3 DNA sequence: TGTGCCAGTAGTACACAATGGCTTACCGGGGAGCTGTTTTTT. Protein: CASSTQWLTGELFF.

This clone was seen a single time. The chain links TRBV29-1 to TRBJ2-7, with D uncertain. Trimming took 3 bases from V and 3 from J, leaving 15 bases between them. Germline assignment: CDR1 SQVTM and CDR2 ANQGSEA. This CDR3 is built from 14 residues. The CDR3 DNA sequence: TGCAGCGTTGATGCAGCAGGAACGGGCTACGAGCAGTACTTC. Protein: CSVDAAGTGYEQYF.

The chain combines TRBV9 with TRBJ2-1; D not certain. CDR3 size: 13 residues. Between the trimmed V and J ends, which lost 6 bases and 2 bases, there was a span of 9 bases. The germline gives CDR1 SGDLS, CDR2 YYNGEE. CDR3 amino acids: CASNSAPYNEQFF. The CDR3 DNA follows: TGTGCCAGCAACTCTGCCCCCTACAATGAGCAGTTCTTC.

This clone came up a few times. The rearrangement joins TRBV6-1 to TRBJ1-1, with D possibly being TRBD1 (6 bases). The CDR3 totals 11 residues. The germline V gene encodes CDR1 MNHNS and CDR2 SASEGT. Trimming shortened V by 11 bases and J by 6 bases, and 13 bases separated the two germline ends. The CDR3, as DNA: TGTGCCGTAGGGGGGGCCCCTGAAGCTTTCTTT. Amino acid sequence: CAVGGAPEAFF.

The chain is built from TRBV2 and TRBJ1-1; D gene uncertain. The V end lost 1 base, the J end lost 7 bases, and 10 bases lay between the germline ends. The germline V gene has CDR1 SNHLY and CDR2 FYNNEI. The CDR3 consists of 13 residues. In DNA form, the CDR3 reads TGTGCCAGCAGTGAAGGTCCGGGGTATGAAGCTTTCTTT. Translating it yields CASSEGPGYEAFF.

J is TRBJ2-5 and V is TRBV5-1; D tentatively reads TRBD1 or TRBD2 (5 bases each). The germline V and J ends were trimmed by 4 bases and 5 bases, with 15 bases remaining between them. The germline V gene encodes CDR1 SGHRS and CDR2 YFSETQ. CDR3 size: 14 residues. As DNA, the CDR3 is TGCGCCAGCAGCCGTGGGGGAGTTGCGGAGACCCAGTACTTC. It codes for CASSRGGVAETQYF.

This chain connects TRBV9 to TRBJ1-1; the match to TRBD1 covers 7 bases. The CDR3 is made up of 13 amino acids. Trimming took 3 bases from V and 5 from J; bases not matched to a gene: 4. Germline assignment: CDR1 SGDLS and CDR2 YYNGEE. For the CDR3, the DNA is TGTGCCAGCAGCGCAGGGGGTCGGACTGAAGCTTTCTTT. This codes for CASSAGGRTEAFF. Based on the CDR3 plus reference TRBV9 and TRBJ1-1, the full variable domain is DSGVTQTPKHLITATGQRVTLRCSPRSGDLSVYWYQQSLDQGLQFLIQYYNGEERAKGNILERFSAQQFPDLHSELNLSSLELGDSALYFCASSAGGRTEAFFGQGTRLTVV.

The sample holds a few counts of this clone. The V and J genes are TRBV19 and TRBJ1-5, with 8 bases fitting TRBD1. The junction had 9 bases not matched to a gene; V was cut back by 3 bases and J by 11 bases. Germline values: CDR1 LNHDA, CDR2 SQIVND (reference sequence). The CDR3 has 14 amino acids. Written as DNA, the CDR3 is TGTGCCAGTAGTATTGGGCAGGGGGCAAATTCCCAGCATTTT. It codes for CASSIGQGANSQHF.

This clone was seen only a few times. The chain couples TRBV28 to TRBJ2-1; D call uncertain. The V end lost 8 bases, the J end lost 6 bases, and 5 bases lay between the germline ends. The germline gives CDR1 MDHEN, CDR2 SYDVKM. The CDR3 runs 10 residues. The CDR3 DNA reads TGTGCCAGCGGACCCAATGAGCAGTTCTTC. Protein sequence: CASGPNEQFF.

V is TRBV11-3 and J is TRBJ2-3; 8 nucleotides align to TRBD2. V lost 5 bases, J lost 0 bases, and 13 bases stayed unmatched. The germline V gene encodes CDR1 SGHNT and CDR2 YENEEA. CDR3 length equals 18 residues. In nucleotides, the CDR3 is TGTGCCAGCAGCATCCGATACCGTAGCGGGACGAGCACAGATACGCAGTATTTT. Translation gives CASSIRYRSGTSTDTQYF.

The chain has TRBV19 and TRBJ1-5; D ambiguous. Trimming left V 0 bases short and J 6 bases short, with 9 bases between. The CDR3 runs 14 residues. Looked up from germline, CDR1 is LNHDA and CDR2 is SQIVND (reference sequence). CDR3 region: CASSIEGVGQPQHF. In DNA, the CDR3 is TGTGCCAGTAGTATAGAGGGAGTTGGTCAGCCCCAGCATTTT.

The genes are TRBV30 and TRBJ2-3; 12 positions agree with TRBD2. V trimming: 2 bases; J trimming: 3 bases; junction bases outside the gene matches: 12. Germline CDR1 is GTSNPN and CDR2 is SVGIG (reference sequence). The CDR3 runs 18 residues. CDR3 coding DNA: TGTGCCTGGAGTACAACCCGAGGACTAGCGGGGAGGACAGATACGCAGTATTTT. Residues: CAWSTTRGLAGRTDTQYF.

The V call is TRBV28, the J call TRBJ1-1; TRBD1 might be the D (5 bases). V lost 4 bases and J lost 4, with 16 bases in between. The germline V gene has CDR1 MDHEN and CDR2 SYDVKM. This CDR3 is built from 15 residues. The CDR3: CASSSSGLVGTEAFF. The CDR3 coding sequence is TGTGCCAGCAGTTCCTCAGGGCTGGTTGGCACTGAAGCTTTCTTT.

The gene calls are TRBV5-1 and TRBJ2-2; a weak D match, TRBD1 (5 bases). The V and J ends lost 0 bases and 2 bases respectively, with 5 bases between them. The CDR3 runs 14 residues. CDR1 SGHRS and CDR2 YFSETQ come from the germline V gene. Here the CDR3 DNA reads TGCGCCAGCAGCTTGGGGACAAACACCGGGGAGCTGTTTTTT. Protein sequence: CASSLGTNTGELFF.

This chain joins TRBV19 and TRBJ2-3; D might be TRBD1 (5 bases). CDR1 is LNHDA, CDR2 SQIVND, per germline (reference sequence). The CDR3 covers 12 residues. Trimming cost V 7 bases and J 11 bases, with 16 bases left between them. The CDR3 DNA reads TGTGCCAGTAATGTACAGGCAGGCCGGCAGTATTTT. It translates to CASNVQAGRQYF. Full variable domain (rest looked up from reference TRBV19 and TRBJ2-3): DGGITQSPKYLFRKEGQNVTLSCEQNLNHDAMYWYRQDPGQGLRLIYYSQIVNDFQKGDIAEGYSVSREKKESFPLTVTSAQKNPTAFYLCASNVQAGRQYFGPGTRLTVL.

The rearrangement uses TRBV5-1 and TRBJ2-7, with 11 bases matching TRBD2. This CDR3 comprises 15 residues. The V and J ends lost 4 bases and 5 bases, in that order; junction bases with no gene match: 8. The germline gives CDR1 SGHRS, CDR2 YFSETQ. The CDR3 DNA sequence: TGCGCCAGCAGCCCCTCTAGCGGGAGGTCTAACGAGCAGTACTTC. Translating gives CASSPSSGRSNEQYF. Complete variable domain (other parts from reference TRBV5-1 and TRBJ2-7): KAGVTQTPRYLIKTRGQQVTLSCSPISGHRSVSWYQQTPGQGLQFLFEYFSETQRNKGNFPGRFSGRQFSNSRSEMNVSTLELGDSALYLCASSPSSGRSNEQYFGPGTRLTVT.

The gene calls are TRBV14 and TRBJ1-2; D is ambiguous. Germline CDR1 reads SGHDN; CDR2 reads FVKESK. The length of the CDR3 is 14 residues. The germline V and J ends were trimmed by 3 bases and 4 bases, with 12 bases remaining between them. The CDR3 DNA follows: TGTGCCAGCAGCCACGTGACAAGTGCCTATGGCTACACCTTC. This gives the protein CASSHVTSAYGYTF.

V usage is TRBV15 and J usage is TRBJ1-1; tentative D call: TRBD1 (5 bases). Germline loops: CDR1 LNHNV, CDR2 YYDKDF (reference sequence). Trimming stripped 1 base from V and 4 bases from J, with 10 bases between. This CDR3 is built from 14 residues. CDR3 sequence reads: CATSRGGGGTEAFF. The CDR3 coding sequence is TGTGCCACCAGCAGAGGCGGGGGAGGCACTGAAGCTTTCTTT.

The chain's CDR3 is CASSLSGQSTTNEKLFF. The CDR3 DNA reads TGTGCCAGCAGCCTCTCGGGACAGTCTACAACTAATGAAAAACTGTTTTTT. The J gene is TRBJ1-4, the V gene TRBV4-2; 7 bases fit TRBD1. Germline V lookup: CDR1 LGHNA, CDR2 YNFKEQ. V shed 4 bases, J shed 0 bases, and the junction held 8 bases outside the gene matches. This CDR3 has 17 residues.

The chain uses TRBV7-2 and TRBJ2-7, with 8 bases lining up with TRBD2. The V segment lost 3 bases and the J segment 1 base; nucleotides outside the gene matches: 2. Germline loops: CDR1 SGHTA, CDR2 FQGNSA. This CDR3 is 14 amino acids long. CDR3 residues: CASSFQRGSYEQYF. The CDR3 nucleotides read TGTGCCAGCAGCTTCCAGCGGGGGTCCTACGAGCAGTACTTC. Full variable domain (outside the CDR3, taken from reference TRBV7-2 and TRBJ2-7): GAGVSQSPSNKVTEKGKDVELRCDPISGHTALYWYRQSLGQGLEFLIYFQGNSAPDKSGLPSDRFSAERTGGSVSTLTIQRTQQEDSAVYLCASSFQRGSYEQYFGPGTRLTVT.